This T cell receptor beta chain was retrieved from a study of early T cells in non-severe SARS-CoV-2 infection. Overall study context: It was bulk RNA from unsorted whole blood that was sequenced, and the chains were unpaired.

Each single cDNA molecule received a unique molecular identifier. MiXCR, run by TCRdb on the 5' RACE reads, gives a single entry per CDR3 protein. The data hold tens of thousands of distinct CDR3 sequences, with about 15% observed a single time. The CDR3 length is 13 residues. Germline V gene data show CDR1 as SEHNR and CDR2 as FQNEAQ (reference sequence). V was trimmed by 0 bases and J by 5 bases, leaving 6 bases between them. This clonotype was detected many times. The target antigen is unknown. Points from the study as a whole: VDJdb matches were skewed toward anti-spike CD8 T cell responses.

Sequences were obtained from whole blood. The chain links TRBV7-9 to TRBJ2-3; D unclear. The receptor comes from an adult who was a healthcare worker with PCR-confirmed SARS-CoV-2 infection or an uninfected control (not recorded which). The CDR3 loop reads CASSLAHLDTQYF. The CDR3 DNA follows: TGTGCCAGCAGCTTAGCGCACCTAGATACGCAGTATTTT.